This T cell receptor beta chain was identified during a study of OX40 agonist ivuxolimab in advanced cancers. Measured with immunoSEQ multiplex PCR; TCRdb has only the in-frame clones, and not every one. In the table there are tens of thousands of clones, approximately 81% of which are singletons. The sequence was collected from an adult with an advanced solid tumor such as melanoma, head and neck, liver or kidney cancer. The sample here was CD4+ or CD8+ T cells sorted from blood, taken in a trial of the OX40 agonist ivuxolimab.

The CDR3 DNA sequence: TGTGCCAGTAGTATAGCCGGGGGGGCGGGCTACGAGCAGTACTTC. The encoded protein is CASSIAGGAGYEQYF. J is TRBJ2-7 and V is TRBV19; 8 bases are shared with TRBD2. Germline trimming cut 1 base from V and 3 bases from J; bases unmatched to any gene: 5. The CDR3 contains 15 residues. Germline values: CDR1 LNHDA, CDR2 SQIVND (reference sequence).